These 20 T cell receptor beta chains were all obtained from the same sample, sequenced in a study of blood T cell repertoires in COVID-19. Sequencing was performed with immunoSEQ multiplex PCR; in TCRdb, only in-frame clones are kept and a portion is missing. The table lists approximately 300,000 clones, 75% to 90% of them singletons. Sequenced sample: peripheral blood. These receptors all stem from a man aged 35 to 55 with acute or convalescent COVID-19.

The rearrangement uses TRBV3-1 (or the pseudogene TRBV3-2) and TRBJ2-7, with D possibly matching TRBD2 (6 bases). Trimming cost V 3 bases and J 3 bases, with 9 bases left between them. The CDR3 consists of 13 residues. Per the germline V gene, CDR1 is LGHDT and CDR2 is YNNKEL (reference sequence). As DNA, the CDR3 is TGTGCCAGCAGCCACGGGGGTATCTACGAGCAGTACTTC. It yields the protein CASSHGGIYEQYF.

The gene calls are TRBV2 and TRBJ2-1, with D possibly TRBD1 on 5 matching bases. CDR1 and CDR2 (germline): SNHLY, FYNNEI. V lost 2 bases, J lost 2 bases, and 10 bases lay in between. This CDR3 region has 15 residues. In DNA, the CDR3 is TGTGCCAGCAGTGAAAATCGACAGCCCTACAATGAGCAGTTCTTC. Its protein product is CASSENRQPYNEQFF.

As regards this clone: This same CDR3 is encoded by further DNA sequences in the sample. The chain uses TRBV11-3 and TRBJ2-1; D might be TRBD1 (6 bases). The CDR3 is 15 amino acids. V lost 2 bases and J 1 base, leaving 9 bases between the germline ends. Germline V gene lookup returns CDR1 SGHNT and CDR2 YENEEA. The CDR3 is CASSLRGSSYNEQFF. Written as DNA, the CDR3 is TGTGCCAGCAGCTTAAGGGGGTCTTCCTACAATGAGCAGTTCTTC.

This sequence joins TRBV24-1 and TRBJ2-7, with 7 positions matching TRBD1. J lost 1 base, V lost 9 bases, and 11 bases had no gene match. CDR3 length: 15 amino acids. Germline-derived CDR1 and CDR2 are KGHDR and SFDVKD. The CDR3 loop is CATPRETGISYEQYF. The CDR3 region has the DNA TGTGCCACCCCTAGAGAGACAGGGATATCCTACGAGCAGTACTTC.

V usage is TRBV24-1 and J usage is TRBJ2-1; 10 bases agree with TRBD1. The CDR3 loop spans 15 amino acids. Germline V CDR1 and CDR2: KGHDR, SFDVKD. Unmatched junction bases numbered 5, after V lost 2 bases and J lost 8 bases. CDR3 bases: TGTGCCACCAGTGATTCTCGGACAGGGGGTGATGAGCAGTTCTTC. Its protein product is CATSDSRTGGDEQFF.

This sequence joins TRBV4-1 and TRBJ1-5; D ambiguous. The V gene lost 1 base and the J gene lost 4 bases, with 8 bases spanning the gap. Germline CDR1 and CDR2: MGHRA and YSYEKL. The CDR3 spans 14 residues. The CDR3 is CASSQGHPNQPQHF. CDR3 sequence (DNA): TGCGCCAGCAGCCAAGGACACCCTAATCAGCCCCAGCATTTT.

V gene TRBV6-5 combines with J gene TRBJ2-2, with TRBD1 identical over 7 bases. Trimming removed 7 bases from V and 4 bases from J; junction bases left unmatched: 9. Germline V gene lookup returns CDR1 MNHEY and CDR2 SVGAGI. The CDR3 contains 15 residues. This CDR3 is CASTPGQPFTGELFF. CDR3 nucleotide sequence: TGTGCCAGCACCCCGGGACAGCCCTTCACCGGGGAGCTGTTTTTT.

The rearrangement uses TRBV2 and TRBJ2-4; TRBD1 matches at 7 bases. The germline V gene encodes CDR1 SNHLY and CDR2 FYNNEI. The CDR3 loop spans 16 amino acids. The J segment lost 6 bases and the V segment lost 6 bases, leaving 14 bases of the junction unmatched. CDR3 amino acids: CASRGQTTIQANIQYF. The CDR3 coding sequence is TGTGCCAGCAGGGGACAGACCACGATCCAGGCAAACATTCAGTACTTC. The whole variable domain, remainder taken from reference TRBV2 and TRBJ2-4, is EPEVTQTPSHQVTQMGQEVILRCVPISNHLYFYWYRQILGQKVEFLVSFYNNEISEKSEIFDDQFSVERPDGSNFTLKIRSTKLEDSAMYFCASRGQTTIQANIQYFGAGTRLSVL.

This rearrangement joins TRBV5-1 to TRBJ1-2, with TRBD1 as a possible D gene (5 bases). CDR1 is SGHRS, CDR2 YFSETQ, per germline. V was clipped by 4 bases and J by 7 bases, with 14 bases between them. The CDR3 runs to 13 residues. For the CDR3, the DNA is TGCGCCAGCAGCGGGACTTCAACCGGTGGCTACACCTTC. Protein product: CASSGTSTGGYTF.

CDR3 nucleotide sequence: TGTGCCAGCAGCCAAGATCTATACACTGAAGCTTTCTTT. It is translated as CASSQDLYTEAFF. This sequence joins TRBV4-2 and TRBJ1-1, with D uncertain. Trimming stripped 0 bases from V and 3 bases from J, with 5 bases between. This CDR3 region has 13 residues. Germline CDR1 is LGHNA and CDR2 is YNFKEQ.

This clone was observed a handful of times. This chain connects TRBV9 to TRBJ2-1; TRBD1 aligns across 7 bases. V was pared by 0 bases and J by 4 bases, with 1 base of the junction left unmatched. The CDR3 totals 14 residues. Germline assignment: CDR1 SGDLS and CDR2 YYNGEE. CDR3 nucleotide sequence: TGTGCCAGCAGCGTAGGGGGACAGTACAATGAGCAGTTCTTC. Its translation: CASSVGGQYNEQFF.

The chain carries TRBV5-5 and TRBJ1-6, with a tentative D call TRBD1 (5 bases). Per the germline V gene, CDR1 is SGHKS and CDR2 is YYEKEE (reference sequence). V was shortened by 4 bases and J by 9 bases, with 11 bases between the two germline ends. The CDR3 loop spans 13 amino acids. The chain's CDR3 is CASSPIDSSPLHF. Here the CDR3 DNA reads TGTGCCAGCAGCCCTATCGACAGTTCACCCCTCCACTTT.

V is TRBV19 and J is TRBJ1-2; D gene ambiguous. Germline V gene sequence: CDR1 LNHDA, CDR2 SQIVND (reference sequence). V lost 5 bases and J lost 4, with 17 bases in between. This CDR3 is 15 amino acids long. The CDR3 nucleotides are TGTGCCAGTAGTCCCATGGAGATGTGGCTCTATGGCTACACCTTC. This translates into CASSPMEMWLYGYTF.

The rearrangement links TRBV5-8 to TRBJ2-6, with D possibly being TRBD2 (5 bases). Trimming removed 0 bases at V and 3 bases at J, with 13 bases between. CDR1 SGHTS and CDR2 YDEGEE come from the germline V gene. There are 17 residues in the CDR3. CDR3 in amino acids: CASSLAERPGGANVLTF. As DNA, the CDR3 is TGTGCCAGCAGCTTGGCCGAGCGGCCCGGTGGGGCCAACGTCCTGACTTTC.

For the CDR3, the DNA is TGTGCCAGCAGCCCCCCAGAGAGAGGAGGTTACGAGCAGTACTTC. Its translation: CASSPPERGGYEQYF. J is TRBJ2-7 and V is TRBV5-4; possible D gene TRBD2, 5 bases. This CDR3 comprises 15 residues. Trimming removed 4 bases at V and 4 bases at J, with 18 bases between. Germline V gene sequence: CDR1 SGHNT, CDR2 YYREEE (reference sequence).

This CDR3 reads CASVGRNPSGNTIYF. The CDR3 nucleotides are TGTGCCAGCGTGGGCAGGAACCCCTCTGGAAACACCATATATTTT. This chain uses TRBV6-5 with TRBJ1-3; no firm D call. Germline loops: CDR1 MNHEY, CDR2 SVGAGI. V lost 8 bases to trimming and J lost 0 bases, with 14 bases between them. The CDR3 is made up of 15 amino acids.

The J gene is TRBJ2-2, the V gene TRBV6-5; 8 nucleotides align to TRBD1. Trimming removed 6 bases from V and 5 bases from J; junction bases left unmatched: 8. The CDR3 is 15 amino acids. Germline CDR1 MNHEY, CDR2 SVGAGI. The DNA of the CDR3 is TGTGCCAGCAGACGACCGACAGGGGAAACCGGGGAGCTGTTTTTT. This sequence encodes CASRRPTGETGELFF.

The chain couples TRBV18 to TRBJ2-2, with TRBD1 identical over 10 bases. The V gene end was trimmed by 3 bases and the J gene end by 4 bases; junction bases not matched to a gene: 2. CDR3 size: 15 residues. The germline gives CDR1 KGHSH, CDR2 LQKENI. The DNA of the CDR3 is TGTGCCAGCTCACCCGGACAGGGGGTCACCGGGGAGCTGTTTTTT. The encoded protein is CASSPGQGVTGELFF.

In its sample, this clone was seen once. The V gene is TRBV19, the J gene TRBJ1-1, with D possibly TRBD1 on 5 matching bases. This CDR3 is built from 13 residues. Germline CDR1 and CDR2: LNHDA and SQIVND (reference sequence). V lost 7 bases and J 5 bases, leaving 14 bases between the germline ends. CDR3 sequence (DNA): TGTGCCAGTACGAAGAGGGAGGGGACTGAAGCTTTCTTT. It yields the protein CASTKREGTEAFF.

The CDR3 sequence: CASSIRTGVDEQFF. Here the CDR3 DNA reads TGTGCCAGTAGTATAAGGACAGGGGTAGATGAGCAGTTCTTC. The chain combines TRBV19 with TRBJ2-1; 9 nucleotides agree with TRBD1. Losses at the gene ends were 2 bases for V and 8 bases for J; bases not matched to a gene: 4. The germline gives CDR1 LNHDA, CDR2 SQIVND (reference sequence). The CDR3 is made up of 14 amino acids.